This T cell receptor (beta chain) was recorded in a study of cytomegalovirus exposure and HLA in healthy donors. Study outcomes and limitations: Accurate predictions that matched the HLA-A and HLA-B alleles of most subjects were reportedly made from TCR beta sequences. The study found most TCR sequences rare, yet found some public TCRs in many donors. There were some V segments, including TRBV6-2 and TRBV6-3, excluded as indistinguishable.

Germline V gene lookup returns CDR1 SNHLY and CDR2 FYNNEI. Trimming removed 7 bases from V and 2 bases from J; junction bases left unmatched: 8. CDR3 length: 15 residues. Comments on this clone: Its antigen is still unknown.

PCR was performed using 60 Vbeta and 13 Jbeta primers. Sequenced by immunoSEQ multiplex PCR; TCRdb stores in-frame clones only, minus some. The sample yields some 120,000 clones, around 74% seen once. The rearrangement uses TRBV2 and TRBJ1-5, with 7 positions matching TRBD1. The sequenced sample was PBMCs. The receptor was derived from a woman under 30 in good health and CMV-seronegative. The CDR3 is CASTYQGDRNQPQHF. The CDR3 DNA follows: TGTGCCAGCACCTACCAGGGGGATCGCAATCAGCCCCAGCATTTT. The full variable domain, completed using reference TRBV2 and TRBJ1-5, is EPEVTQTPSHQVTQMGQEVILRCVPISNHLYFYWYRQILGQKVEFLVSFYNNEISEKSEIFDDQFSVERPDGSNFTLKIRSTKLEDSAMYFCASTYQGDRNQPQHFGDGTRLSIL.